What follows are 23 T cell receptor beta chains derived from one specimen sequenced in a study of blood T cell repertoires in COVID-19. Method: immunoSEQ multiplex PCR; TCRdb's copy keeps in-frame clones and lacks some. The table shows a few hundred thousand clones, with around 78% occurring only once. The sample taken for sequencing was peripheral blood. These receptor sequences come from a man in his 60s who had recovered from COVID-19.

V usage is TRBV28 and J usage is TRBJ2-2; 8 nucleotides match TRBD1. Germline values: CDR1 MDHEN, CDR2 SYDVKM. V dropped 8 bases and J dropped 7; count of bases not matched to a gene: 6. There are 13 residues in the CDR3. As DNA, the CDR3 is TGTGCCAGCGGACAGGGTTATGACGGGGAGCTGTTTTTT. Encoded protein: CASGQGYDGELFF. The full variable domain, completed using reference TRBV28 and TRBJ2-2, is DVKVTQSSRYLVKRTGEKVFLECVQDMDHENMFWYRQDPGLGLRLIYFSYDVKMKEKGDIPEGYSVSREKKERFSLILESASTNQTSMYLCASGQGYDGELFFGEGSRLTVL.

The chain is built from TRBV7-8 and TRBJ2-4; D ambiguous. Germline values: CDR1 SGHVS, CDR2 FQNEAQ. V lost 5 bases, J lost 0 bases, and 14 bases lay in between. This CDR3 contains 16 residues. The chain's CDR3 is CASSPQEITAKNIQYF. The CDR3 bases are TGTGCCAGCAGCCCCCAGGAAATCACAGCCAAAAACATTCAGTACTTC. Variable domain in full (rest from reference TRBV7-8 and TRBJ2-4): GAGVSQSPRYKVAKRGQDVALRCDPISGHVSLFWYQQALGQGPEFLTYFQNEAQLDKSGLPSDRFFAERPEGSVSTLKIQRTQQEDSAVYLCASSPQEITAKNIQYFGAGTRLSVL.

CDR3 in DNA: TGTGCCAGTAGTGGCGGCGGGAGGGCCTACAATGAGCAGTTCTTC. Translation: CASSGGGRAYNEQFF. The rearrangement links TRBV19 to TRBJ2-1, with TRBD2 matching over 9 bases. The CDR3 runs to 15 residues. Germline CDR1 and CDR2: LNHDA and SQIVND (reference sequence). J gave up 2 bases and V 5 bases, and 4 bases lay outside the gene matches.

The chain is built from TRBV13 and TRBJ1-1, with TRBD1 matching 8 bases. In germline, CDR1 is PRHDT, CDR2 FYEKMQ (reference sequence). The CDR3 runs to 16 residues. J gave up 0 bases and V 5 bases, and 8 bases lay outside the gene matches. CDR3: CASSMRTGRLNTEAFF. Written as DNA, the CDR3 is TGTGCCAGCAGCATGAGGACAGGGCGTTTGAACACTGAAGCTTTCTTT.

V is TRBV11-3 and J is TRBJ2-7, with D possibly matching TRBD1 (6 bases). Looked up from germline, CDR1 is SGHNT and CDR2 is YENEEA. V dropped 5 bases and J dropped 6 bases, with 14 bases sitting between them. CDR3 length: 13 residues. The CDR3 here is CASSRTGIAEQYF. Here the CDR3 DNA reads TGTGCCAGCAGCCGTACAGGGATCGCCGAGCAGTACTTC.

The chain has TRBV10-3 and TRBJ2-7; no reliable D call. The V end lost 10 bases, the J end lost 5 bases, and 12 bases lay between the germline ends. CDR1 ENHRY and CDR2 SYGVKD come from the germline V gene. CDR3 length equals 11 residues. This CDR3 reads CATVGSHEQYF. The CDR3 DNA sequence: TGTGCCACCGTCGGGTCTCACGAGCAGTACTTC.

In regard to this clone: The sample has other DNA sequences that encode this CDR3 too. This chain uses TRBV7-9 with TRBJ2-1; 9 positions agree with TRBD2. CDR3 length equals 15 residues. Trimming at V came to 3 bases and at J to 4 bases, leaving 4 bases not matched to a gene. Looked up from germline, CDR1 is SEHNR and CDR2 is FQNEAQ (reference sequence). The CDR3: CASSFVRGGYNEQFF. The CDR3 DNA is TGTGCCAGCAGCTTTGTGCGGGGGGGATACAATGAGCAGTTCTTC.

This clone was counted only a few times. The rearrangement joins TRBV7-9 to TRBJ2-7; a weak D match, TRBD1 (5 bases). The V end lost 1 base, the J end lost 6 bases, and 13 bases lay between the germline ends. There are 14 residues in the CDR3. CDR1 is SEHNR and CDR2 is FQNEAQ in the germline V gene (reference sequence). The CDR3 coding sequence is TGTGCCAGCAGCTTAGAGGGGCAATCAAGCGAGCAGTACTTC. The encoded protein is CASSLEGQSSEQYF.

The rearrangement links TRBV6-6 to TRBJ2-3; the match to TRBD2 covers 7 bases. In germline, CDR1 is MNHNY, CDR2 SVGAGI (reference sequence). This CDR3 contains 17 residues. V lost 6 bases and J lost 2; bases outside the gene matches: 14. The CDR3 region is CASSRRLAGGDTDTQYF. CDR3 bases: TGTGCCAGCAGCCGACGACTAGCTGGGGGAGACACAGATACGCAGTATTTT.

For the CDR3, the DNA is TGTGCCAGCAGCGGCAGGGGTAATGAGCAGTTCTTC. Its protein is CASSGRGNEQFF. The chain links TRBV9 to TRBJ2-1; possibly TRBD1 for D (6 bases). CDR1 is SGDLS, CDR2 YYNGEE, per germline. The germline V and J ends were trimmed by 3 bases and 7 bases, with 8 bases remaining between them. The CDR3 length is 12 residues.

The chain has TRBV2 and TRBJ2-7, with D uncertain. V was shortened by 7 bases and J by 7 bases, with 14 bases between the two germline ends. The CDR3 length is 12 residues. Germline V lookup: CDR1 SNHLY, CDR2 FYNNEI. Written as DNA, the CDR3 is TGTGCCAGCAACCAGGCTGTACGGGAGCAGTACTTC. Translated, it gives CASNQAVREQYF.

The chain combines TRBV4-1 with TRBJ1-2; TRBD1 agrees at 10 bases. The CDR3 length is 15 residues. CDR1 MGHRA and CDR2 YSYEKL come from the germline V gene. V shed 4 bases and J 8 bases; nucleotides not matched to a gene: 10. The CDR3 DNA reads TGCGCCAGCAGCCCCCCGGGACAGGGGTTCTGGGGCTACACCTTC. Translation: CASSPPGQGFWGYTF.

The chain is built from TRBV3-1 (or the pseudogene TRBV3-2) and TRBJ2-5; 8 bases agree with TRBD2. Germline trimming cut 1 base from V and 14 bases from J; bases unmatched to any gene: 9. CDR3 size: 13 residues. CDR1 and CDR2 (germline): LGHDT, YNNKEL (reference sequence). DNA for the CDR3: TGTGCCAGCAGCCAAGCGGGAGGACTAGCTTCCTACTTC. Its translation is CASSQAGGLASYF.

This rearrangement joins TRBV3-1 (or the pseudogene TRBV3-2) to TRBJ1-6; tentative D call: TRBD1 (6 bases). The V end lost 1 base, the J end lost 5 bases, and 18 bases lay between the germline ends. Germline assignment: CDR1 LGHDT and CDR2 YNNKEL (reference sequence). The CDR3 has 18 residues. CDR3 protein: CASSQAGRGGGHNSPLHF. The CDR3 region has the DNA TGTGCCAGCAGCCAAGCAGGACGGGGGGGCGGTCATAATTCACCCCTCCACTTT.

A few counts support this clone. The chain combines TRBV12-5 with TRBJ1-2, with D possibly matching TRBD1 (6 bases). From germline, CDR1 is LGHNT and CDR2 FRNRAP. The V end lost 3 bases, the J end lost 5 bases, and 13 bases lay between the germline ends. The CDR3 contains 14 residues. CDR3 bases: TGTGCTAGTGGTTTAAGCTGGGGGCGTTATGGCTACACCTTC. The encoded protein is CASGLSWGRYGYTF.

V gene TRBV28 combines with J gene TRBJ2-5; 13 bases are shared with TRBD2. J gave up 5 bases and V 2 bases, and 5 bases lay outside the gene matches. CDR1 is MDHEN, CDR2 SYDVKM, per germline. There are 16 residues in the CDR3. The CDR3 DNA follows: TGTGCCAGCAGTTTAGGACTAGCGGGAGTTTCGGAGACCCAGTACTTC. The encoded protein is CASSLGLAGVSETQYF.

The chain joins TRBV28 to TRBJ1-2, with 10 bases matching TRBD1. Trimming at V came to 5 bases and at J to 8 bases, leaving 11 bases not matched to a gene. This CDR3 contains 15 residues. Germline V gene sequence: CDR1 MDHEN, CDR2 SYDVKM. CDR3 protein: CASSTSTGGAKGYTF. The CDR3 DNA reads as TGTGCCAGCAGTACATCGACAGGGGGCGCTAAGGGCTACACCTTC.

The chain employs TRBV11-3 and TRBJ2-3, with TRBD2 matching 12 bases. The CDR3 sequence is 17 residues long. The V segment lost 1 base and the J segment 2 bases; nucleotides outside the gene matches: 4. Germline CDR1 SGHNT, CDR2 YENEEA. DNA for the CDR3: TGTGCCAGCAGCTTAGGACGACTAGCGGGGGCCACAGATACGCAGTATTTT. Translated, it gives CASSLGRLAGATDTQYF. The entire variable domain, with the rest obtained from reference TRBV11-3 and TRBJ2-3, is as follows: EAGVVQSPRYKIIEKKQPVAFWCNPISGHNTLYWYLQNLGQGPELLIRYENEEAVDDSQLPKDRFSAERLKGVDSTLKIQPAELGDSAVYLCASSLGRLAGATDTQYFGPGTRLTVL.

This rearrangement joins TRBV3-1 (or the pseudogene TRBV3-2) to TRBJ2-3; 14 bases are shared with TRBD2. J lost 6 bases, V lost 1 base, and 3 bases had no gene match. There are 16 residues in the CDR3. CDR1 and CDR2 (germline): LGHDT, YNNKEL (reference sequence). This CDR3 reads CASSQGTSGGRDTQYF. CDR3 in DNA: TGTGCCAGCAGCCAAGGGACTAGCGGGGGGCGGGATACGCAGTATTTT.

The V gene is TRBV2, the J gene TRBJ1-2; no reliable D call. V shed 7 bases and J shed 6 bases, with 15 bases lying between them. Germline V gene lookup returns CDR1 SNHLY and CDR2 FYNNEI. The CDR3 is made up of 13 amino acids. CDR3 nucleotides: TGTGCCAGCATTCTCCTGGGCAGCCATGGCTACACCTTC. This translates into CASILLGSHGYTF.

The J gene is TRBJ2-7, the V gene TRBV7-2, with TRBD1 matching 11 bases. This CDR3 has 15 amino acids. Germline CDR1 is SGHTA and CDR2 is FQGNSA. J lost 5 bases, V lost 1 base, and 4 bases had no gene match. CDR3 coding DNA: TGTGCCAGCAGCTTAGTTGGGACAGGGGGGCACGAGCAGTACTTC. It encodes CASSLVGTGGHEQYF.

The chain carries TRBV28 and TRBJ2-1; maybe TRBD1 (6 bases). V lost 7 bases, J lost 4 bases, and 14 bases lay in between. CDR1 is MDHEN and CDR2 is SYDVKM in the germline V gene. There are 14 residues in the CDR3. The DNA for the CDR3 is TGTGCCAGCACCCTGGACAGAGTATACAATGAGCAGTTCTTC. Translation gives CASTLDRVYNEQFF.

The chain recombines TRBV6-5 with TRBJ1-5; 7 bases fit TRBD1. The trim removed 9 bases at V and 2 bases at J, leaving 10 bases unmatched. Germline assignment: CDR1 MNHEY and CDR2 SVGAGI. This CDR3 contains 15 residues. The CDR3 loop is CASRQGPSGNQPQHF. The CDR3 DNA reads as TGTGCCAGTAGACAGGGACCCTCTGGCAATCAGCCCCAGCATTTT.